What follows are 12 T cell receptor beta chains derived from one specimen sequenced in a study of graft-versus-host responses after intestinal transplantation. TCRdb's table, derived via immunoSEQ multiplex PCR, lists solely in-frame clones and lacks some. The sample consists of approximately 88,000 clones, approximately 94% of them appearing once. These receptors' targets are unknown. The material was unstimulated CD4+ T cells sorted from spleen or lymph node cells, obtained before transplant. The receptors derive from a human donor who was the organ donor for an intestinal transplant.

The chain has TRBV28 and TRBJ2-7; D may correspond to TRBD1 or TRBD2 (5 bases each). Trimming removed 3 bases at V and 6 bases at J, with 9 bases between. The CDR3 sequence is 12 residues long. CDR1 is MDHEN and CDR2 is SYDVKM in the germline V gene. CDR3 coding DNA: TGTGCCAGCAGTTTGGGACCGGTCGAGCAGTACTTC. It yields the protein CASSLGPVEQYF.

The rearrangement uses TRBV19 and TRBJ1-5; 11 positions agree with TRBD1. In germline, CDR1 is LNHDA, CDR2 SQIVND (reference sequence). The junction had 6 bases not matched to a gene; V was cut back by 7 bases and J by 1 base. This CDR3 has 16 amino acids. Here the CDR3 reads CASTTGQGESNQPQHF. DNA for the CDR3: TGTGCCAGTACCACGGGACAGGGGGAGAGCAATCAGCCCCAGCATTTT.

The V gene is TRBV5-4, the J gene TRBJ2-3; D is ambiguous. The CDR3 consists of 12 residues. The V gene lost 4 bases and the J gene lost 5 bases, with 8 bases spanning the gap. Germline CDR1 reads SGHNT; CDR2 reads YYREEE (reference sequence). CDR3 coding DNA: TGTGCCAGCAGCAGTACAGAAGATACGCAGTATTTT. Its protein is CASSSTEDTQYF.

J is TRBJ1-3 and V is TRBV9, with D possibly being TRBD1 (5 bases). This CDR3 region has 14 residues. Germline V gene data show CDR1 as SGDLS and CDR2 as YYNGEE. V lost 6 bases to trimming and J lost 0 bases, with 10 bases between them. The CDR3 protein is CASNLGGSGNTIYF. In nucleotides, the CDR3 is TGTGCCAGCAACCTCGGGGGCTCTGGAAACACCATATATTTT.

The chain combines TRBV14 with TRBJ1-1; D may be TRBD1 (6 bases). Trimming stripped 4 bases from V and 2 bases from J, with 11 bases between. Germline V lookup: CDR1 SGHDN, CDR2 FVKESK. The CDR3 length is 14 residues. CDR3 DNA: TGTGCCAGCAGCCTACGGGACATTAACACTGAAGCTTTCTTT. Translation: CASSLRDINTEAFF.

V is TRBV5-4 and J is TRBJ2-5; 9 nucleotides match TRBD1. The J call may be wrong; the DNA end is better matched by TRBJ2-7. The germline CDR1 and CDR2 sequences are SGHNT and YYREEE (reference sequence). The CDR3 sequence is 15 residues long. CDR3 in amino acids: CASSARRQGAYEQYF. As DNA, the CDR3 is TGTGCCAGCAGCGCAAGACGACAGGGGGCCTACGAGCAGTACTTC.

This CDR3 reads CASSLSGGVTGELFF. Written as DNA, the CDR3 is TGTGCCAGCAGTCTAAGCGGGGGGGTGACCGGGGAGCTGTTTTTT. The chain uses TRBV27 and TRBJ2-2, with 10 positions matching TRBD2. CDR1 is MNHEY, CDR2 SMNVEV, per germline (reference sequence). V lost 5 bases and J lost 5; bases outside the gene matches: 5. CDR3 size: 15 residues.

The CDR3 sequence: CASSNTGELFF. The CDR3, as DNA: TGTGCCAGTAGTAACACCGGGGAGCTGTTTTTT. V usage is TRBV19 and J usage is TRBJ2-2; D not certain. V dropped 4 bases and J dropped 3 bases, with 0 bases sitting between them. This CDR3 comprises 11 residues. Germline loops: CDR1 LNHDA, CDR2 SQIVND (reference sequence).

V is TRBV27 and J is TRBJ1-1; 7 bases align to TRBD1. Trimming took 6 bases from V and 5 from J; bases not matched to a gene: 9. This CDR3 has 14 amino acids. The germline V gene encodes CDR1 MNHEY and CDR2 SMNVEV (reference sequence). CDR3 sequence reads: CASSKDRIETEAFF. In nucleotides, the CDR3 is TGTGCCAGCAGCAAGGACAGGATCGAGACTGAAGCTTTCTTT.

The rearrangement links TRBV18 to TRBJ2-2, with D possibly matching TRBD1 (5 bases). CDR1 KGHSH and CDR2 LQKENI come from the germline V gene. CDR3 length equals 15 residues. The V and J ends lost 6 bases and 6 bases respectively, with 17 bases between them. CDR3 protein: CASSRLRVDAGELFF. The CDR3 DNA sequence: TGTGCCAGCTCCCGGCTCAGGGTGGACGCCGGGGAGCTGTTTTTT.

The genes are TRBV5-1 and TRBJ2-2, with 8 bases fitting TRBD1. This CDR3 region has 15 residues. The germline V gene has CDR1 SGHRS and CDR2 YFSETQ. V lost 3 bases, J lost 3 bases, and 4 bases stayed unmatched. DNA for the CDR3: TGCGCCAGCAGCTCTCTGACAGGGGACACCGGGGAGCTGTTTTTT. Its protein is CASSSLTGDTGELFF.

This sequence joins TRBV4-3 and TRBJ1-2; 8 bases are shared with TRBD1. V shed 0 bases and J 3 bases; nucleotides not matched to a gene: 0. This CDR3 contains 14 residues. Germline CDR1 and CDR2: LGHNA and YSLEER. CDR3 coding DNA: TGCGCCAGCAGCCAAGACAGGGGGCACTATGGCTACACCTTC. Its protein is CASSQDRGHYGYTF.